The clone carrying this T cell receptor beta chain turned up a few times. Its antigen is still unknown. This record comes from a study of T-cell memory formation after mild COVID-19. Study background: The TCR clusters were mostly specific to one donor.

Points from the study as a whole: Contracting clones from day 15 to 85 had balanced CD4/CD8; later expanders favoured CD4+. Specificity for SARS-CoV-2 was not confirmed among the second-wave clones peaking on day 37. Contracting CD8+ clones were enriched in EMRA, CD4+ mainly in CM and EM.

The CDR3 is made up of 14 amino acids. Losses at the gene ends were 5 bases for V and 4 bases for J; bases not matched to a gene: 5. TCRdb reprocessed the 5' RACE reads via MiXCR and lists one record per CDR3 protein. The profile shows around 320,000 distinct CDR3 sequences, 28% of them singletons. This chain joins TRBV12-3 or TRBV12-4 and TRBJ1-3; 7 bases map to TRBD1. The TCR sequence derives from an adult woman who had mild COVID-19 (a few samples of this study predate the infection). Cell type and time point are not known. The specimen sequenced was PBMCs or a T cell subset sorted from them (not recorded which). The CDR3 loop reads CASSRSTGGNTIYF. DNA for the CDR3: TGTGCCAGCAGTCGTTCGACAGGGGGAAACACCATATATTTT.